This TCR beta chain originates from a study of OX40 agonist ivuxolimab in advanced cancers. Overall study context: Partial responses, seen in three patients, involved one hepatocellular carcinoma and two cutaneous melanomas.

TCRdb's copy holds only in-frame clones and misses some; the assay was immunoSEQ multiplex PCR. The sample lists about 77,000 clones, around 82% seen once, with 0.76% in the top ten. Autoimmune disease history or systemic immunosuppression barred patients. With regard to this clone: Its antigen is not known.

Study results and limitations: At 0.1 to 3.0 mg/kg and by week 6, CD4+ and CD8+ T cells in the blood had expanded clonally. Also present in some nonresponders was a low level of normalized T-cell clonal expansion.

The TCR comes from an adult with an advanced solid tumor such as melanoma, head and neck, liver or kidney cancer. Sequencing used CD4+ or CD8+ T cells sorted from blood, obtained in a trial of the OX40 agonist ivuxolimab.

Here the CDR3 DNA reads TGTGCCAGCTCACCGAGACAGAAAGGGGTTGAGACCCAGTACTTC. Protein sequence: CASSPRQKGVETQYF. This chain links TRBV18 with TRBJ2-5; D is possibly TRBD1 (5 bases). The ends were cut back, 3 bases at V and 5 bases at J, with 16 bases in the middle. From germline, CDR1 is KGHSH and CDR2 LQKENI. CDR3 length equals 15 residues.